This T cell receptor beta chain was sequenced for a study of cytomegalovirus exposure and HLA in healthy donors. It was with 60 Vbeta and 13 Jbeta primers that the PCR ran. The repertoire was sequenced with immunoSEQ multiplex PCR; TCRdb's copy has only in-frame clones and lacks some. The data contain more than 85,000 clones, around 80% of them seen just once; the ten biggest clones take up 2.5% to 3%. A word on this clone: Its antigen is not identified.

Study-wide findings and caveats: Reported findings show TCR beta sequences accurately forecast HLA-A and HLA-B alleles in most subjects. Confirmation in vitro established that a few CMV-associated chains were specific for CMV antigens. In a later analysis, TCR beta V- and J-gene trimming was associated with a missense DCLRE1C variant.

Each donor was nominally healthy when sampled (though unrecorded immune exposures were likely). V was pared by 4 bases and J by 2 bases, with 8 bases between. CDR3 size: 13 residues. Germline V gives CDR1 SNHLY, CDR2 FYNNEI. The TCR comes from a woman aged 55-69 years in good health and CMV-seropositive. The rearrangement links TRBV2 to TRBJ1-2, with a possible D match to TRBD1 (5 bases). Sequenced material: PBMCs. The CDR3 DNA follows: TGTGCCAGCAGTGGCGACAGAAACTATGGCTACACCTTC. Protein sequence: CASSGDRNYGYTF.